The present T cell receptor beta chain was sequenced within a study of T cell repertoires in cytomegalovirus infection. Study-level information: CMV infection plus the matching HLA type was flagged by public TCR beta signatures.

TCRdb redid the calling of the reads with MiXCR, one entry per CDR3 protein. The sample has 200,000 to 250,000 distinct CDR3 sequences; over 20% are singletons. The germline V gene encodes CDR1 MDHEN and CDR2 SYDVKM. The J segment lost 5 bases and the V segment lost 2 bases, leaving 11 bases of the junction unmatched. This CDR3 is built from 16 residues. The J gene is TRBJ2-7, the V gene TRBV28, with 8 bases aligning to TRBD1. The receptor's source is a human donor in good health (CMV status not recorded). Some clones in this sample may be carry-over from other donors' samples. Sample: CD8+ T cells from PBMCs. CDR3 sequence: CASSLQPGQVRDEQYF. CDR3 bases: TGTGCCAGCAGTTTACAACCGGGACAGGTTCGTGACGAGCAGTACTTC.